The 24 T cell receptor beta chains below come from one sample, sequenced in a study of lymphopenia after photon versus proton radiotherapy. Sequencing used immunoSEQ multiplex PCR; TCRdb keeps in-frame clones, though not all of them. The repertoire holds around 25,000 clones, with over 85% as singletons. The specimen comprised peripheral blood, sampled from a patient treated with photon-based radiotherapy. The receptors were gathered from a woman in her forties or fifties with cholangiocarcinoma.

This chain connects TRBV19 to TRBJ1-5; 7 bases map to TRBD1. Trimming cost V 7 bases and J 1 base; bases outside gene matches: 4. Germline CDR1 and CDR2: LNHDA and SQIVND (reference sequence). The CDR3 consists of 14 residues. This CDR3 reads CASMRGPSNQPQHF. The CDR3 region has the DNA TGTGCCAGTATGAGGGGGCCGAGCAATCAGCCCCAGCATTTT.

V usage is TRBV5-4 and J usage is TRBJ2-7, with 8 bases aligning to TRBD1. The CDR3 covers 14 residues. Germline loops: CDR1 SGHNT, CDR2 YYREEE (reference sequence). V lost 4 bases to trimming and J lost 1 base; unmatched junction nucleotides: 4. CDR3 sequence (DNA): TGTGCCAGCAGCAGGACAGGGATTTCCTACGAGCAGTACTTC. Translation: CASSRTGISYEQYF.

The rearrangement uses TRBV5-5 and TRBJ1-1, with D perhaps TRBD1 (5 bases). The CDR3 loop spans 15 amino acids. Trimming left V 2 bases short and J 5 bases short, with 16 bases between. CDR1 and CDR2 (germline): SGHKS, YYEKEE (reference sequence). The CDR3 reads CASSFSNGAGTEAFF. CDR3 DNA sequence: TGTGCCAGCAGCTTCTCTAACGGGGCCGGTACTGAAGCTTTCTTT.

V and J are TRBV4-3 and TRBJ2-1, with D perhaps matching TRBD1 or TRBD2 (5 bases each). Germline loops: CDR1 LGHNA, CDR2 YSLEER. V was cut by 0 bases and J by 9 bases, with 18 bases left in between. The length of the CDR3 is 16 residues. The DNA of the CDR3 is TGCGCCAGCAGCCAAGATGTAGTGGAAGGGACGGGTGAGCAGTTCTTC. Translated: CASSQDVVEGTGEQFF.

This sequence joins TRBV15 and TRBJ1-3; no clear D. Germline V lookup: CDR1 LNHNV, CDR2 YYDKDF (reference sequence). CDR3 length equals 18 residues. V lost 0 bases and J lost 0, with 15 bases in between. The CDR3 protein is CATSRDPSGRRSGNTIYF. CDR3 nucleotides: TGTGCCACCAGCAGAGATCCGTCAGGCCGCCGCTCTGGAAACACCATATATTTT.

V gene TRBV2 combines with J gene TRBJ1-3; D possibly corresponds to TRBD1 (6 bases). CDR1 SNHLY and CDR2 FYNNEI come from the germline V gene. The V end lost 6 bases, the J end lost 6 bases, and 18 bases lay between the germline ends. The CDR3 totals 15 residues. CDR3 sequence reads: CASRGDRSIINTIYF. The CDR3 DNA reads TGTGCCAGCAGAGGTGACAGGTCGATCATAAACACCATATATTTT.

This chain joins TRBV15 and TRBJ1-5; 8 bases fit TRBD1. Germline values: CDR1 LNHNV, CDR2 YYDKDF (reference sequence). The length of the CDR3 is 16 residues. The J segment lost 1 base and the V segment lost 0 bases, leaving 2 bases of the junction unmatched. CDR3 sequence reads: CATSREQGGSNQPQHF. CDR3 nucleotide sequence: TGTGCCACCAGCAGAGAACAGGGGGGGAGCAATCAGCCCCAGCATTTT.

The CDR3 DNA reads TGTGCCAGCAGCTTCAGGGGACCCAATCAGCCCCAGCATTTT. Translation gives CASSFRGPNQPQHF. This chain joins TRBV7-2 and TRBJ1-5; possible D gene TRBD1, 6 bases. Per the germline V gene, CDR1 is SGHTA and CDR2 is FQGNSA. CDR3 length equals 14 residues. The ends were cut back, 3 bases at V and 3 bases at J, with 9 bases in the middle.

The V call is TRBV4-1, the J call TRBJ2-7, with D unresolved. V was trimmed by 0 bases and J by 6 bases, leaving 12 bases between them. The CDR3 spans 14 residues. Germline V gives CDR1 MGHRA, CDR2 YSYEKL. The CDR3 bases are TGCGCCAGCAGCCAAGAACCTTCTAGAGTCGAGCAGTACTTC. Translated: CASSQEPSRVEQYF.

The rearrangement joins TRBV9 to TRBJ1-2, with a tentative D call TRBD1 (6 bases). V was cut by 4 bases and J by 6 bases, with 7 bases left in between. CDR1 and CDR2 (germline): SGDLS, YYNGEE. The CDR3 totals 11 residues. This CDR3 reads CASSRTDGYTF. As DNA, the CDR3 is TGTGCCAGCAGCCGGACAGATGGCTACACCTTC.

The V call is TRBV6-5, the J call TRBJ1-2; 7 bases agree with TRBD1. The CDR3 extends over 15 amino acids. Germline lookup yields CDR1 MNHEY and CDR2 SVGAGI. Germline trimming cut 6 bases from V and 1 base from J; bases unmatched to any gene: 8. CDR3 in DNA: TGTGCCAGCAGGGAGACAGGGAAGATTAACTATGGCTACACCTTC. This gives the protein CASRETGKINYGYTF.

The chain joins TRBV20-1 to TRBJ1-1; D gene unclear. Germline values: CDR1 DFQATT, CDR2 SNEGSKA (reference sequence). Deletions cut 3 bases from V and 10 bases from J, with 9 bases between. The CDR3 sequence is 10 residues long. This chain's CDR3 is CSASAVVAFF. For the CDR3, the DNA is TGCAGTGCTAGCGCCGTAGTAGCTTTCTTT.

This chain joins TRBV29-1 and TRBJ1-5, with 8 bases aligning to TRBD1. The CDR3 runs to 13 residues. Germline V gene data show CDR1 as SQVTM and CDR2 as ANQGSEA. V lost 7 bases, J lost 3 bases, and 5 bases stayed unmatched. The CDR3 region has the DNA TGCAGCGCTATGGGACAGGACAATCAGCCCCAGCATTTT. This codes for CSAMGQDNQPQHF.

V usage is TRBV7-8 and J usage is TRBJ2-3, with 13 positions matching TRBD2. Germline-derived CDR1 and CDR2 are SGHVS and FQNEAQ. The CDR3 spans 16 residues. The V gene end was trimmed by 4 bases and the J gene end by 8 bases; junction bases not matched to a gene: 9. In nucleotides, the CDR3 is TGTGCCAGCAGCTGGGGGACTAGCGGGGCCCTAAGTACGCAGTATTTT. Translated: CASSWGTSGALSTQYF. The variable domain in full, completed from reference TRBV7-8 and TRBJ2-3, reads GAGVSQSPRYKVAKRGQDVALRCDPISGHVSLFWYQQALGQGPEFLTYFQNEAQLDKSGLPSDRFFAERPEGSVSTLKIQRTQQEDSAVYLCASSWGTSGALSTQYFGPGTRLTVL.

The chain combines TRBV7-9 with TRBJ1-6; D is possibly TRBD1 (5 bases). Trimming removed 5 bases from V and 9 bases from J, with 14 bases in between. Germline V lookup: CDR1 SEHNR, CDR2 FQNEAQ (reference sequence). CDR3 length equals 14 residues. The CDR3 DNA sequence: TGTGCCAGCAGCCCGGACGGGGGATTTTCACCCCTCCACTTT. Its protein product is CASSPDGGFSPLHF.

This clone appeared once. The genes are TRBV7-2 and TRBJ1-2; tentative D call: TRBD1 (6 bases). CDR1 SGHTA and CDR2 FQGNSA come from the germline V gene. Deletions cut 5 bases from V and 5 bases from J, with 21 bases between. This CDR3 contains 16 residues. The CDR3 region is CASSRGGARGNYGYTF. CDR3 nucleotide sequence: TGTGCCAGCAGCAGGGGCGGGGCGAGGGGGAATTATGGCTACACCTTC.

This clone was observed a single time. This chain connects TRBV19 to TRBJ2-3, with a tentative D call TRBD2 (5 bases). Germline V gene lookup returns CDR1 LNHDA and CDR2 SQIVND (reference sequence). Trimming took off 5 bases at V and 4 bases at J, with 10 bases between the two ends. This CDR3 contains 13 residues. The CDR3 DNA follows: TGTGCCAGTAGTTGGAAGGAGGCAGATACGCAGTATTTT. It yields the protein CASSWKEADTQYF.

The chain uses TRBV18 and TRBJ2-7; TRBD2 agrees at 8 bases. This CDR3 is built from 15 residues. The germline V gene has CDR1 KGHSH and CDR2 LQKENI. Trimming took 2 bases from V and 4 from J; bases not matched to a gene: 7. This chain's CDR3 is CASSPVAGSVYEQYF. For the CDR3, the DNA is TGTGCCAGCTCACCAGTAGCGGGGTCTGTTTACGAGCAGTACTTC.

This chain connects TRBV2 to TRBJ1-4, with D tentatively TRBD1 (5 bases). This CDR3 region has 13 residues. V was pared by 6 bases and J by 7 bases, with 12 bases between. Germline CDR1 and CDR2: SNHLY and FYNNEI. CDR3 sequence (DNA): TGTGCCAGCAGGCCAGGACATGGTGAAAAACTGTTTTTT. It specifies CASRPGHGEKLFF. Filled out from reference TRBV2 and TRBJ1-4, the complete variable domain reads EPEVTQTPSHQVTQMGQEVILRCVPISNHLYFYWYRQILGQKVEFLVSFYNNEISEKSEIFDDQFSVERPDGSNFTLKIRSTKLEDSAMYFCASRPGHGEKLFFGSGTQLSVL.

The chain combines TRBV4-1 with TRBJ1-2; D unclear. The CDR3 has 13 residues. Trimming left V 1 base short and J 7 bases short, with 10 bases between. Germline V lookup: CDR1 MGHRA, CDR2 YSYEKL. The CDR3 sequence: CASSQAQRSGYTF. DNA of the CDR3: TGCGCCAGCAGCCAAGCTCAGCGGTCTGGCTACACCTTC.

CDR3 bases: TGTGCCAGCTCACCACCTAGGCCAGTACTCTCCTACGAGCAGTACTTC. It translates to CASSPPRPVLSYEQYF. The chain joins TRBV18 to TRBJ2-7; D remains ambiguous. The germline V gene has CDR1 KGHSH and CDR2 LQKENI. The CDR3 spans 16 residues. Between the trimmed V and J ends, which lost 0 bases and 0 bases, there was a span of 12 bases.

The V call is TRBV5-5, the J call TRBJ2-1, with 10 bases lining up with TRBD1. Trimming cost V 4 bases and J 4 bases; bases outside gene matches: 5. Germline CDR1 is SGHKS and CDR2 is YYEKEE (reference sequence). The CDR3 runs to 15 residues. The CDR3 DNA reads TGTGCCAGCAGCCCGGGGACAGGGGCTTACAATGAGCAGTTCTTC. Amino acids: CASSPGTGAYNEQFF.

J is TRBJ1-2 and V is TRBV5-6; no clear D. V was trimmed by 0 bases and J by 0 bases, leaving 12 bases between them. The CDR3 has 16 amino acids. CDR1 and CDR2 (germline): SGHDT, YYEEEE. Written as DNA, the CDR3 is TGTGCCAGCAGCTTGGGTCAGACTCTCGCTAACTATGGCTACACCTTC. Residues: CASSLGQTLANYGYTF. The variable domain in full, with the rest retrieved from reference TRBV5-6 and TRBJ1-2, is DAGVTQSPTHLIKTRGQQVTLRCSPKSGHDTVSWYQQALGQGPQFIFQYYEEEERQRGNFPDRFSGHQFPNYSSELNVNALLLGDSALYLCASSLGQTLANYGYTFGSGTRLTVV.

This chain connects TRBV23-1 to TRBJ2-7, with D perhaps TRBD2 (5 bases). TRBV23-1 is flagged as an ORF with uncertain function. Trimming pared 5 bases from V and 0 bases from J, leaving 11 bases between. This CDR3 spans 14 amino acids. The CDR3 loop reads CASSSLGDSYEQYF. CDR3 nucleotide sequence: TGCGCCAGCAGTAGCCTCGGGGACTCCTACGAGCAGTACTTC.